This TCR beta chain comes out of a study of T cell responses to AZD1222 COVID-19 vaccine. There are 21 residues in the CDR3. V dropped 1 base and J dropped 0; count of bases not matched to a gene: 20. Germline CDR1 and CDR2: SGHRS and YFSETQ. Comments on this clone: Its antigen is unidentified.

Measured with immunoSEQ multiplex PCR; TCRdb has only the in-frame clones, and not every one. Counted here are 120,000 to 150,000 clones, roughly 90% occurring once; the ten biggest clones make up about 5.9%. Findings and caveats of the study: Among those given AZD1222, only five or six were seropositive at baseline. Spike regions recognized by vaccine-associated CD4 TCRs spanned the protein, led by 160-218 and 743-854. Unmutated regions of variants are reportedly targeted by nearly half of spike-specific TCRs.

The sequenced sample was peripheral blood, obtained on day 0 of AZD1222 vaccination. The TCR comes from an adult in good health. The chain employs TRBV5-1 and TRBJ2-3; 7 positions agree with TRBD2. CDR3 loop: CASSLPRLRGRNPSSTDTQYF. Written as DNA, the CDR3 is TGCGCCAGCAGCTTGCCCCGTTTGCGGGGGAGAAACCCAAGTAGCACAGATACGCAGTATTTT.